The text below deals with one TCR beta chain. Its specific antigen is unknown. Qualities for individual bases were not recorded, and no much larger clone is one base off. Separate from the roughly 700-subject first cohort, the validation cohort of 90 to 150 subjects was the group to which the donors belonged. This specimen belongs to a study of cytomegalovirus exposure and HLA in healthy donors (dated by TCRdb to 2017 to 2019). With respect to the entire study: According to a later analysis, the 120 or so validation repertoires were produced on the same platform as the 700 or so repertoires of the first cohort. The study aimed to test whether signatures of past pathogen exposure could be identified by cataloging public T cell receptors. Besides the first cohort of 666 subjects, a separate validation cohort made up of over a hundred different subjects was used. To predict cytomegalovirus infection status, the study brought together high-throughput TCR immunosequencing, statistical association of individual TCRs with disease status, and machine learning. Results and caveats for the whole study, not just this receptor: A later analysis found that TCRs clustered in the first cohort also tended to co-occur in the 100 to 150 validation repertoires, with approximately 95% of cluster scores above 0. Most TCR sequences were observed very rarely across donors, whereas some public TCRs were present in many individuals. A total of 164 TCR beta chains were listed by the study as associated with cytomegalovirus. A few of the identified cytomegalovirus-associated TCR beta chains were confirmed in vitro to be specific for cytomegalovirus antigens. The classifier was reported to diagnose cytomegalovirus status with high specificity and sensitivity in both the original and validation cohorts. All 120 or so repertoires were used to score co-occurrence in the validation cohort in a later analysis, because that analysis had no HLA typing for the cohort. According to the authors, the approach could potentially be generalized to other disease states and immunological phenotypes.

Library method: the immunoSEQ multiplex PCR assay. The study's own analysis went as follows. A statistical classification framework was developed to diagnose cytomegalovirus status using the catalog of TCR beta chain sequences. Here the immuneACCESS table is served through TCRdb, limited to in-frame sequences with V and J called. Missing clones are a known gap in these copies; in checked studies unresolved V genes cover under half, and the rest lacks a known reason. V and J calls plus clone size are reproduced from that table; the DNA served to infer D and trimming. Present in this sample are 90,000 to 130,000 clones, approximately 87% of which were seen just once. In total, the top ten clones hold more than 1.4% of the sample. CDR3 length: 14 amino acids, cysteine to phenylalanine. Here the CDR3 DNA is all that survives: 42 bases in frame from base 1. As encoded in the germline V gene, CDR1 is SGHRS while CDR2 is YFSETQ. Clipping removes 4 bases from V and 5 bases from J, with 8 as the unmatched junction base count.

The chain was built from TRBV5-1 and TRBJ2-5; 7 bases in between match TRBD1. The sequenced material came from PBMCs. This sequence was found in a woman in her 30s in good health and CMV-seropositive. The base sequence is TGCGCCAGCAGCCTGACAGGGCGTCGGGAGACCCAGTACTTC. Its amino acids are CASSLTGRRETQYF. With the portions outside the CDR3 filled from the reference TRBV5-1 and TRBJ2-5 genes, the complete variable region becomes KAGVTQTPRYLIKTRGQQVTLSCSPISGHRSVSWYQQTPGQGLQFLFEYFSETQRNKGNFPGRFSGRQFSNSRSEMNVSTLELGDSALYLCASSLTGRRETQYFGPGTRLLVL.